Shown below are 27 T cell receptor beta chains from a single sample sequenced in a study of beta chain features in type 1 diabetes. These receptors' targets are unknown. Points from the study as a whole: The study found moderately but significantly shorter TCRB CDR3s in all four CD4+ subsets of Type 1 diabetes patients.

Reverse transcribing all isolated RNA meant expressed TCRB transcripts were sequenced. Sequenced by immunoSEQ multiplex PCR; TCRdb stores in-frame clones only, minus some. The data contain 95,000 to 150,000 clones, 17% of them seen just once; the ten biggest clones take up 2% to 3%. The sample comprised central memory CD4+ T cells from blood. Receptors originate from a man in his late teens or twenties with type 1 diabetes.

V and J are TRBV5-8 and TRBJ1-6, with TRBD1 identical over 8 bases. From germline, CDR1 is SGHTS and CDR2 YDEGEE. The CDR3 covers 14 residues. The J segment lost 9 bases and the V segment lost 0 bases, leaving 2 bases of the junction unmatched. This CDR3 is CASSLEQGGSPLHF. CDR3 bases: TGTGCCAGCAGCTTGGAACAGGGGGGTTCACCCCTCCACTTT.

The chain employs TRBV6-1 and TRBJ1-3; 9 bases line up with TRBD1. This CDR3 has 16 residues. Per germline, CDR1 MNHNS and CDR2 SASEGT. V lost 0 bases and J lost 3; bases outside the gene matches: 3. The CDR3 sequence is CASSEATGGFGNTIYF. The CDR3 region has the DNA TGTGCCAGCAGTGAAGCGACAGGGGGATTTGGAAACACCATATATTTT.

This clone has more than one count but fewer than ten. J is TRBJ2-1 and V is TRBV4-3; no firm D call. Trimming removed 0 bases at V and 8 bases at J, with 14 bases between. Germline CDR1 reads LGHNA; CDR2 reads YSLEER. This CDR3 is 15 amino acids long. The DNA for the CDR3 is TGCGCCAGCAGCCAAGACTTTAGGGTTATCGATGAGCAGTTCTTC. Its protein product is CASSQDFRVIDEQFF.

This rearrangement joins TRBV30 to TRBJ1-2; perhaps TRBD1 as D (6 bases). CDR1 is GTSNPN, CDR2 SVGIG, per germline (reference sequence). Trimming removed 4 bases from V and 8 bases from J, with 14 bases in between. The CDR3 has 12 amino acids. The CDR3 nucleotides are TGTGCCTGGATGGTAGGGGGAAACGGCTACACCTTC. Amino acid sequence: CAWMVGGNGYTF.

This clone was seen repeatedly, ten times or more. The chain couples TRBV7-2 to TRBJ2-2, with TRBD1 matching over 11 bases. This CDR3 spans 16 amino acids. The V segment lost 5 bases and the J segment 4 bases; nucleotides outside the gene matches: 6. Germline V gene data show CDR1 as SGHTA and CDR2 as FQGNSA. The CDR3 protein is CASSPRGQGGTGELFF. For the CDR3, the DNA is TGTGCCAGCAGCCCCAGGGGACAGGGGGGCACCGGGGAGCTGTTTTTT.

The chain has TRBV15 and TRBJ1-2; D not certain. The V end lost 0 bases, the J end lost 4 bases, and 18 bases lay between the germline ends. This CDR3 spans 17 amino acids. Germline V lookup: CDR1 LNHNV, CDR2 YYDKDF (reference sequence). CDR3 nucleotide sequence: TGTGCCACCAGCAGAGATTCCGTTTTTGGCCAGTTCTATGGCTACACCTTC. Translation gives CATSRDSVFGQFYGYTF.

The rearrangement links TRBV5-1 to TRBJ2-1; D gene unclear. The CDR3 sequence is 14 residues long. Germline lookup yields CDR1 SGHRS and CDR2 YFSETQ. The V gene lost 3 bases and the J gene lost 4 bases, with 11 bases spanning the gap. CDR3 DNA sequence: TGCGCCAGCAGCTCAAGAAGCACTTACAATGAGCAGTTCTTC. It translates to CASSSRSTYNEQFF.

This clone occurred a few times. V gene TRBV29-1 combines with J gene TRBJ2-3, with TRBD2 matching 8 bases. V gave up 4 bases and J gave up 4 bases; unmatched junction bases: 4. The CDR3 has 13 residues. The V gene's germline CDR1 is SQVTM and CDR2 ANQGSEA. The chain's CDR3 is CSVVGGGSDTQYF. The CDR3, as DNA: TGCAGCGTTGTGGGCGGGGGGTCAGATACGCAGTATTTT.

The V call is TRBV29-1, the J call TRBJ2-7; D may be TRBD1 (5 bases). This CDR3 comprises 12 residues. Looked up from germline, CDR1 is SQVTM and CDR2 is ANQGSEA. V dropped 6 bases and J dropped 3 bases, with 12 bases sitting between them. In nucleotides, the CDR3 is TGCAGCGTCGTCCGTGACAGCTACGAGCAGTACTTC. Translation gives CSVVRDSYEQYF.

The chain carries TRBV7-8 and TRBJ2-3; TRBD1 aligns across 7 bases. Germline V gives CDR1 SGHVS, CDR2 FQNEAQ. The V and J ends lost 2 bases and 2 bases, in that order; junction bases with no gene match: 13. There are 18 residues in the CDR3. As DNA, the CDR3 is TGTGCCAGCAGCTTAACCCTTCTTCGACAGGGCCCCACAGATACGCAGTATTTT. Amino acid sequence: CASSLTLLRQGPTDTQYF.

As to this clone: One end of the junction is discordant with germline, which a read error may explain. This chain uses TRBV7-2 with TRBJ2-5; TRBD1 might be the D (5 bases). CDR1 and CDR2 (germline): SGHTA, FQGNSA. The CDR3 is 15 amino acids. The CDR3 DNA sequence: TGTGCCAGCAGTTTAGACCACCAGGGTGGGGAGACCCAGTACTTC. This sequence encodes CASSLDHQGGETQYF.

The chain links TRBV25-1 to TRBJ2-1; 8 nucleotides line up with TRBD2. In germline, CDR1 is MGHDK, CDR2 SYGVNS. V gave up 3 bases and J gave up 4 bases; unmatched junction bases: 2. The CDR3 contains 14 residues. The CDR3 DNA sequence: TGTGCCAGCAGTGAGACTAGCGTTTACAATGAGCAGTTCTTC. This sequence encodes CASSETSVYNEQFF. The full variable domain, completed using reference TRBV25-1 and TRBJ2-1, is EADIYQTPRYLVIGTGKKITLECSQTMGHDKMYWYQQDPGMELHLIHYSYGVNSTEKGDLSSESTVSRIRTEHFPLTLESARPSHTSQYLCASSETSVYNEQFFGPGTRLTVL.

This clone has just a few counts. This specimen includes other DNA sequences encoding the same CDR3. The J gene is TRBJ1-1, the V gene TRBV25-1, with D unresolved. The germline CDR1 and CDR2 sequences are MGHDK and SYGVNS. Trimming cost V 4 bases and J 5 bases, with 17 bases left between them. This CDR3 is built from 15 residues. CDR3 loop: CASSGEIGRQTEAFF. DNA for the CDR3: TGTGCCAGCAGTGGGGAGATAGGTCGCCAGACTGAAGCTTTCTTT.

The chain has TRBV4-1 and TRBJ2-7, with TRBD2 identical over 13 bases. V trimming: 4 bases; J trimming: 0 bases; junction bases outside the gene matches: 3. CDR1 is MGHRA, CDR2 YSYEKL, per germline. The length of the CDR3 is 16 residues. The CDR3 sequence is CASSRGLAGASYEQYF. The CDR3, as DNA: TGCGCCAGCAGCCGTGGACTAGCGGGGGCCTCCTACGAGCAGTACTTC.

This clone was seen a handful of times. The chain links TRBV29-1 to TRBJ2-7, with TRBD1 identical over 11 bases. The CDR3 length is 14 residues. With 7 bases clipped from V and 7 bases from J, the junction kept 12 bases outside the gene matches. Per germline, CDR1 SQVTM and CDR2 ANQGSEA. CDR3 nucleotide sequence: TGCAGCGGTGCCCGGGACAGGGGGACGGGAGAGCAGTACTTC. Its protein is CSGARDRGTGEQYF.

The J gene is TRBJ2-7, the V gene TRBV30; D perhaps matches TRBD1 (6 bases). Germline CDR1 reads GTSNPN; CDR2 reads SVGIG (reference sequence). Trimming left V 2 bases short and J 3 bases short, with 8 bases between. The CDR3 is 12 residues long. The CDR3 DNA follows: TGTGCCTGGAGTACACAGGGCTACGAGCAGTACTTC. It yields the protein CAWSTQGYEQYF.

CDR3 nucleotide sequence: TGTGCCAGCAGCCGGGCTGGGGACTGGTACAATGAGCAGTTCTTC. It translates to CASSRAGDWYNEQFF. This chain links TRBV5-4 with TRBJ2-1, with D perhaps TRBD2 (6 bases). Trimming removed 4 bases from V and 4 bases from J, with 15 bases in between. This CDR3 has 15 amino acids. Germline V gene lookup returns CDR1 SGHNT and CDR2 YYREEE (reference sequence).

A remark on this clone: Only one base separates this from a far larger clonotype, so it likely reflects a read error. This sample includes further DNA sequences coding for the same CDR3. This chain links TRBV19 with TRBJ2-7; tentative D call: TRBD1 (6 bases). CDR3 length: 13 amino acids. Trimming shortened V by 8 bases and J by 2 bases, and 13 bases separated the two germline ends. CDR1 and CDR2 (germline): LNHDA, SQIVND (reference sequence). CDR3 in amino acids: CASRAGQTYEQYF. In nucleotides, the CDR3 is TGTGCCAGTCGTGCAGGACAGACCTACGAGCAGTACTTC.

Details on this clone: A much larger clone lies a single base off, so this may be a read error. The same CDR3 can be traced to other DNA sequences in this sample. The V and J genes are TRBV5-1 and TRBJ1-1; D is unclear. Trimming cost V 5 bases and J 2 bases, with 10 bases left between them. The CDR3 consists of 13 residues. Germline lookup yields CDR1 SGHRS and CDR2 YFSETQ. This CDR3 is CASRDDGNTEAFF. Written as DNA, the CDR3 is TGCGCCAGCAGGGACGACGGTAACACTGAAGCTTTCTTT.

The chain links TRBV11-2 to TRBJ2-2; D is unclear. Trimming pared 2 bases from V and 7 bases from J, leaving 11 bases between. CDR1 SGHAT and CDR2 FQNNGV come from the germline V gene. The CDR3 sequence is 14 residues long. CDR3 amino acids: CASSLPNSGGELFF. CDR3 nucleotides: TGTGCCAGCAGCTTACCCAACTCCGGCGGGGAGCTGTTTTTT.

V and J are TRBV30 and TRBJ1-2; TRBD1 aligns across 8 bases. The germline gives CDR1 GTSNPN, CDR2 SVGIG (reference sequence). The CDR3 extends over 13 amino acids. V trimming: 4 bases; J trimming: 7 bases; junction bases outside the gene matches: 8. CDR3 in amino acids: CAWIQQGVGGYTF. The CDR3 nucleotides read TGTGCCTGGATCCAACAGGGGGTCGGTGGCTACACCTTC.

This clone has more than one count but fewer than ten. Here the CDR3 DNA reads TGCAGCGTTCTCGGAACGGGAGGGCAGCCCCAGCATTTT. It codes for CSVLGTGGQPQHF. This rearrangement joins TRBV29-1 to TRBJ1-5; D unclear. In germline, CDR1 is SQVTM, CDR2 ANQGSEA. V was clipped by 5 bases and J by 7 bases, with 15 bases between them. The CDR3 has 13 residues.

The chain has TRBV6-5 and TRBJ2-4; D is possibly TRBD1 or TRBD2 (5 bases each). The V and J ends lost 6 bases and 0 bases respectively, with 12 bases between them. CDR1 and CDR2 from the germline V gene are MNHEY and SVGAGI. This CDR3 region has 15 residues. CDR3 region: CASRGTGTAKNIQYF. DNA for the CDR3: TGTGCCAGCAGAGGTACCGGGACAGCCAAAAACATTCAGTACTTC.

The chain employs TRBV7-3 and TRBJ1-5; 10 bases map to TRBD1. The germline V gene encodes CDR1 SGHTA and CDR2 FQGTGA. The CDR3 spans 16 residues. Trimming cost V 5 bases and J 6 bases; bases outside gene matches: 10. The CDR3 nucleotides are TGTGCCAGCAGCGCATCCCTGGGACAGGGGTGTCAGCCCCAGCATTTT. Translation: CASSASLGQGCQPQHF.

This clone has only a few counts. This sequence joins TRBV2 and TRBJ2-1; perhaps TRBD1 as D (6 bases). CDR1 and CDR2 (germline): SNHLY, FYNNEI. Trimming took 5 bases from V and 7 from J, leaving 9 bases between them. The CDR3 contains 12 residues. CDR3 protein: CASSWGRNEQFF. CDR3 nucleotide sequence: TGTGCCAGCAGTTGGGGGCGGAATGAGCAGTTCTTC.

This clone was seen only a few times. This chain links TRBV6-6 with TRBJ1-3; D not resolved. Germline V gives CDR1 MNHNY, CDR2 SVGAGI (reference sequence). This CDR3 has 12 residues. The ends were cut back, 5 bases at V and 0 bases at J, with 2 bases in the middle. CDR3 sequence: CASSPSGNTIYF. CDR3 bases: TGTGCCAGCAGTCCCTCTGGAAACACCATATATTTT.

This sequence joins TRBV6-5 and TRBJ2-1; D is perhaps TRBD2 (6 bases). Trimming shortened V by 2 bases and J by 9 bases, and 11 bases separated the two germline ends. The CDR3 runs to 13 residues. Germline values: CDR1 MNHEY, CDR2 SVGAGI. CDR3 in amino acids: CASSYPGEGEQFF. The CDR3 bases are TGTGCCAGCAGTTACCCGGGAGAAGGTGAGCAGTTCTTC.